The next 14 T cell receptor beta chains were all read from a single sample in a study of blood T cell repertoires in COVID-19. The repertoire was sequenced with immunoSEQ multiplex PCR; TCRdb's copy has only in-frame clones and lacks some. The sample lists around 300,000 clones, around 90% occurring once. Sample: peripheral blood. These receptors came from a young woman with COVID-19, enrolled during active disease.

The chain has TRBV5-1 and TRBJ1-6; D is possibly TRBD1 (5 bases). Trimming stripped 0 bases from V and 6 bases from J, with 22 bases between. The germline gives CDR1 SGHRS, CDR2 YFSETQ. CDR3 size: 19 residues. The DNA of the CDR3 is TGCGCCAGCAGCTTGGCCGCTGTGGGGATGGGTAGGGGTAATTCACCCCTCCACTTT. It specifies CASSLAAVGMGRGNSPLHF.

The chain has TRBV4-1 and TRBJ2-7, with D possibly being TRBD1 (6 bases). This CDR3 is built from 14 residues. V was shortened by 6 bases and J by 1 base, with 13 bases between the two germline ends. Germline V gene sequence: CDR1 MGHRA, CDR2 YSYEKL. In DNA, the CDR3 is TGCGCCAGCAGTTACCGGGACACATCCTACGAGCAGTACTTC. Translated, it gives CASSYRDTSYEQYF.

There are a few counts of this clone. The V call is TRBV28, the J call TRBJ1-5; D uncertain. Trimming left V 9 bases short and J 5 bases short, with 17 bases between. Per the germline V gene, CDR1 is MDHEN and CDR2 is SYDVKM. This CDR3 spans 14 amino acids. CDR3 protein: CASGNGGSDQPQHF. In DNA form, the CDR3 reads TGTGCCAGTGGTAACGGCGGCTCTGATCAGCCCCAGCATTTT.

The chain links TRBV11-2 to TRBJ2-2; D may be TRBD1 (6 bases). The V and J ends lost 3 bases and 7 bases respectively, with 15 bases between them. Germline values: CDR1 SGHAT, CDR2 FQNNGV. This CDR3 has 15 residues. CDR3 sequence (DNA): TGTGCCAGCAGCTTGGGCAGGGGATCTCACGGGGAGCTGTTTTTT. As protein: CASSLGRGSHGELFF. Together with reference TRBV11-2 and TRBJ2-2, the CDR3 gives the full variable domain: EAGVAQSPRYKIIEKRQSVAFWCNPISGHATLYWYQQILGQGPKLLIQFQNNGVVDDSQLPKDRFSAERLKGVDSTLKIQPAKLEDSAVYLCASSLGRGSHGELFFGEGSRLTVL.

The count of this clone is one. DNA of the CDR3: TGTGCCAGCAGTTTATGGGGCAGGGCGGAATATGGCTACACCTTC. Translating it yields CASSLWGRAEYGYTF. The V gene is TRBV28, the J gene TRBJ1-2; tentative D call: TRBD1 (5 bases). This CDR3 is built from 15 residues. Trimming cost V 0 bases and J 5 bases, with 13 bases left between them. In germline, CDR1 is MDHEN, CDR2 SYDVKM.

This chain uses TRBV7-3 with TRBJ1-1; D is possibly TRBD1 (5 bases). The CDR3 is 14 amino acids. The V and J ends lost 2 bases and 0 bases respectively, with 7 bases between them. CDR1 and CDR2 from the germline V gene are SGHTA and FQGTGA. The DNA of the CDR3 is TGTGCCAGCAGCTTAGGGGGGGTGAACACTGAAGCTTTCTTT. It yields the protein CASSLGGVNTEAFF.

The chain links TRBV10-3 to TRBJ1-1; unclear D gene. The CDR3 loop spans 13 amino acids. The V gene lost 3 bases and the J gene lost 4 bases, with 9 bases spanning the gap. Germline V CDR1 and CDR2: ENHRY, SYGVKD. CDR3 bases: TGTGCCATCAGTGACCGGGGTGGCACTGAAGCTTTCTTT. The encoded protein is CAISDRGGTEAFF.

The chain recombines TRBV15 with TRBJ2-1, with a tentative D call TRBD2 (5 bases). Trimming stripped 3 bases from V and 3 bases from J, with 12 bases between. Germline V lookup: CDR1 LNHNV, CDR2 YYDKDF (reference sequence). CDR3 length: 15 amino acids. CDR3 in amino acids: CATSSELEGYNEQFF. The CDR3 DNA sequence: TGTGCCACCAGCAGTGAACTAGAAGGCTACAATGAGCAGTTCTTC.

The chain carries TRBV2 and TRBJ1-2; 7 nucleotides agree with TRBD1. Trimming cost V 5 bases and J 3 bases; bases outside gene matches: 9. CDR3 size: 15 residues. Looked up from germline, CDR1 is SNHLY and CDR2 is FYNNEI. The CDR3 DNA reads as TGTGCCAGCAGTAAAGGGGGCGCGGCCCACTATGGCTACACCTTC. This gives the protein CASSKGGAAHYGYTF.

V gene TRBV18 combines with J gene TRBJ1-2, with D possibly matching TRBD1 (6 bases). Germline V gives CDR1 KGHSH, CDR2 LQKENI. Trimming cost V 1 base and J 0 bases, with 9 bases left between them. This CDR3 has 15 amino acids. CDR3 region: CASSPLDSANYGYTF. CDR3 sequence (DNA): TGTGCCAGCTCACCACTGGACAGTGCTAACTATGGCTACACCTTC.

This clone was recorded once. The chain recombines TRBV19 with TRBJ2-1; D ambiguous. V shed 6 bases and J shed 6 bases, with 15 bases lying between them. Germline-derived CDR1 and CDR2 are LNHDA and SQIVND (reference sequence). CDR3 length: 14 amino acids. The CDR3, as DNA: TGTGCCAGTAGCCCGACTCCCGGAATCAATGAGCAGTTCTTC. Protein sequence: CASSPTPGINEQFF.

This rearrangement joins TRBV28 to TRBJ1-5; D is possibly TRBD1 (5 bases). CDR3 size: 15 residues. Trimming left V 6 bases short and J 3 bases short, with 15 bases between. In germline, CDR1 is MDHEN, CDR2 SYDVKM. CDR3 in DNA: TGTGCCAGCAGCCCCAATACAGGATTCAATCAGCCCCAGCATTTT. Translating gives CASSPNTGFNQPQHF.

V is TRBV24-1 and J is TRBJ1-2; 11 bases line up with TRBD1. Unmatched junction bases numbered 9, after V lost 4 bases and J lost 3 bases. This CDR3 has 17 amino acids. Germline V gene lookup returns CDR1 KGHDR and CDR2 SFDVKD. The DNA of the CDR3 is TGTGCCACCAGTGACACCAAGAGGACAGGGGGCTACTATGGCTACACCTTC. Its protein product is CATSDTKRTGGYYGYTF.

This clone showed up just once. This rearrangement joins TRBV9 to TRBJ2-1; possible D gene TRBD1, 5 bases. Germline V CDR1 and CDR2: SGDLS, YYNGEE. CDR3 length: 16 amino acids. The ends were cut back, 2 bases at V and 0 bases at J, with 12 bases in the middle. CDR3 sequence (DNA): TGTGCCAGCAGCGTTTCAGGGCTTCTCTCCTACAATGAGCAGTTCTTC. This codes for CASSVSGLLSYNEQFF.